Following are 29 T cell receptor beta chains from one sample sequenced in a study of blood T cell repertoires in COVID-19. TCRdb keeps only in-frame clones here, not all; method: immunoSEQ multiplex PCR. Of approximately 160,000 clones in the sample, 60% to 85% were seen once. Sequencing used peripheral blood. The receptor source for this set is a man in his sixties with acute or convalescent COVID-19.

The chain has TRBV28 and TRBJ1-5; D is ambiguous. The V end lost 5 bases, the J end lost 7 bases, and 9 bases lay between the germline ends. Germline V gene sequence: CDR1 MDHEN, CDR2 SYDVKM. The CDR3 sequence is 12 residues long. The CDR3 DNA follows: TGTGCCAGCAGTCGCTTTAGACAGCCCCAGCATTTT. It codes for CASSRFRQPQHF.

J is TRBJ2-1 and V is TRBV10-1; D is unclear. V lost 4 bases, J lost 0 bases, and 7 bases lay in between. This CDR3 comprises 14 residues. Germline values: CDR1 WNHNN, CDR2 SYGVQD (reference sequence). The CDR3 bases are TGCGCCAGCAGTGCGACTGACTCCTACAATGAGCAGTTCTTC. Protein: CASSATDSYNEQFF.

V is TRBV3-1 (or the pseudogene TRBV3-2) and J is TRBJ1-1, with D tentatively TRBD1 (6 bases). The CDR3 has 13 amino acids. The germline gives CDR1 LGHDT, CDR2 YNNKEL (reference sequence). The V end was cut by 3 bases, the J end by 2 bases, with 7 bases between. DNA for the CDR3: TGTGCCAGCAGCCAGGACAGAAACACTGAAGCTTTCTTT. Amino acids: CASSQDRNTEAFF.

This chain links TRBV29-1 with TRBJ1-1; no reliable D call. CDR3 length equals 11 residues. Trimming removed 2 bases at V and 5 bases at J, with 6 bases between. Germline CDR1 and CDR2: SQVTM and ANQGSEA. CDR3 coding DNA: TGCAGCGTTGAACGGTGGACTGAAGCTTTCTTT. Translated, it gives CSVERWTEAFF.

The rearrangement joins TRBV27 to TRBJ2-2, with 7 bases identical to TRBD1. The CDR3 extends over 14 amino acids. J was trimmed by 5 bases and V by 5 bases; bases with no gene match: 5. Germline values: CDR1 MNHEY, CDR2 SMNVEV (reference sequence). The CDR3, as DNA: TGTGCCAGCAGTCAACAGACAGGGACCGGGGAGCTGTTTTTT. Its protein is CASSQQTGTGELFF.

This chain connects TRBV19 to TRBJ2-5; 7 nucleotides agree with TRBD1. The CDR3 is 12 residues long. The germline V gene encodes CDR1 LNHDA and CDR2 SQIVND (reference sequence). The V segment lost 8 bases and the J segment 2 bases; nucleotides outside the gene matches: 2. The CDR3 sequence: CASRDSQETQYF. The DNA for the CDR3 is TGTGCCAGTCGGGACAGTCAAGAGACCCAGTACTTC.

J is TRBJ1-6 and V is TRBV9, with D possibly matching TRBD1 (5 bases). The CDR3 length is 14 residues. Trimming took off 4 bases at V and 5 bases at J, with 10 bases between the two ends. CDR1 is SGDLS, CDR2 YYNGEE, per germline. CDR3 amino acids: CASSLGLDNSPLHF. In DNA, the CDR3 is TGTGCCAGCAGCCTGGGACTCGATAATTCACCCCTCCACTTT.

This clone was seen a handful of times. The chain is built from TRBV5-4 and TRBJ2-7; TRBD1 might be the D (6 bases). There are 15 residues in the CDR3. Germline CDR1 is SGHNT and CDR2 is YYREEE (reference sequence). Between the trimmed V and J ends, which lost 2 bases and 2 bases, there was a span of 14 bases. The CDR3, as DNA: TGTGCCAGCAGCTTTATGGGGACAACCCCCTACGAGCAGTACTTC. It codes for CASSFMGTTPYEQYF.

CDR3 coding DNA: TGTGCCAGCAGTTCCGGTCAGCCCCAGCATTTT. It yields the protein CASSSGQPQHF. V and J are TRBV12-3 or TRBV12-4 and TRBJ1-5; D is unclear. With 4 bases removed from V and 6 bases from J, the gap between germline ends came to 4 bases. The CDR3 spans 11 residues.

The rearrangement links TRBV18 to TRBJ2-7; 9 nucleotides line up with TRBD1. Unmatched junction bases numbered 7, after V lost 3 bases and J lost 7 bases. Germline lookup yields CDR1 KGHSH and CDR2 LQKENI. The CDR3 extends over 14 amino acids. The CDR3 sequence is CASSPGQGRREQYF. For the CDR3, the DNA is TGTGCCAGCTCACCCGGACAGGGGAGGAGGGAGCAGTACTTC.

The chain combines TRBV6-5 with TRBJ2-7, with D maybe TRBD2 (6 bases). CDR1 MNHEY and CDR2 SVGAGI come from the germline V gene. V lost 5 bases, J lost 0 bases, and 14 bases lay in between. CDR3 length equals 15 residues. Here the CDR3 reads CASSPSGGTSYEQYF. The DNA for the CDR3 is TGTGCCAGCAGTCCGTCCGGGGGTACCTCCTACGAGCAGTACTTC.

The CDR3 nucleotides read TGTGCCAGCAGCCCCTCCGTGAGTTTAAGCACAGATACGCAGTATTTT. Protein sequence: CASSPSVSLSTDTQYF. The chain links TRBV11-2 to TRBJ2-3; D gene unclear. Germline V gene sequence: CDR1 SGHAT, CDR2 FQNNGV. This CDR3 is 16 amino acids long. V was pared by 5 bases and J by 0 bases, with 15 bases between.

The chain recombines TRBV24-1 with TRBJ2-5, with 7 bases aligning to TRBD1. Germline assignment: CDR1 KGHDR and CDR2 SFDVKD. V shed 4 bases and J 6 bases; nucleotides not matched to a gene: 10. The CDR3 sequence is 15 residues long. The CDR3 region is CATSDPGQAEKTQYF. The CDR3 DNA reads TGTGCCACCAGTGACCCCGGACAGGCAGAAAAGACCCAGTACTTC.

The gene calls are TRBV10-2 and TRBJ2-5; tentative D call: TRBD2 (6 bases). The V end was cut by 4 bases, the J end by 5 bases, with 11 bases between. Germline V CDR1 and CDR2: WSHSY, SAAADI. The CDR3 is 13 amino acids. CDR3 residues: CASSVTSAETQYF. The CDR3 DNA sequence: TGCGCCAGCAGTGTGACTAGTGCGGAGACCCAGTACTTC.

The V gene is TRBV7-8, the J gene TRBJ1-5; 7 nucleotides match TRBD1. CDR3 size: 14 residues. From germline, CDR1 is SGHVS and CDR2 FQNEAQ. The V segment lost 5 bases and the J segment 5 bases; nucleotides outside the gene matches: 6. CDR3 DNA sequence: TGTGCCAGCAGCCTAGGGGGCCGCTATCAGCCCCAGCATTTT. The encoded protein is CASSLGGRYQPQHF.

V is TRBV7-9 and J is TRBJ1-3; 9 bases fit TRBD1. Germline V CDR1 and CDR2: SEHNR, FQNEAQ (reference sequence). J was trimmed by 0 bases and V by 5 bases; bases with no gene match: 11. This CDR3 region has 18 residues. Written as DNA, the CDR3 is TGTGCCAGCAGCCCTAGAGGGACAGGGTACTTCTCTGGAAACACCATATATTTT. Protein product: CASSPRGTGYFSGNTIYF.

This chain joins TRBV5-1 and TRBJ1-1, with D uncertain. Germline V CDR1 and CDR2: SGHRS, YFSETQ. The CDR3 has 14 residues. Trimming left V 0 bases short and J 1 base short, with 7 bases between. The CDR3 DNA is TGCGCCAGCAGCTTGGCCAATTCGAACACTGAAGCTTTCTTT. Translating it yields CASSLANSNTEAFF.

The chain combines TRBV6-5 with TRBJ1-3; 7 bases fit TRBD1. Germline CDR1 MNHEY, CDR2 SVGAGI. The length of the CDR3 is 15 residues. J gave up 2 bases and V 8 bases, and 9 bases lay outside the gene matches. CDR3 coding DNA: TGTGCCAGCCGCATGGGGGGACAGACTGGAAACACCATATATTTT. It encodes CASRMGGQTGNTIYF.

This chain uses TRBV10-2 with TRBJ1-2; D might be TRBD1 (6 bases). V was pared by 4 bases and J by 2 bases, with 11 bases between. The CDR3 sequence is 14 residues long. Looked up from germline, CDR1 is WSHSY and CDR2 is SAAADI. CDR3 loop: CASSADSINYGYTF. The CDR3 DNA reads as TGCGCCAGCAGTGCGGACAGCATCAACTATGGCTACACCTTC.

This chain joins TRBV12-3 or TRBV12-4 and TRBJ2-7, with 7 nucleotides matching TRBD1. The CDR3 spans 12 residues. V shed 3 bases and J 10 bases; nucleotides not matched to a gene: 6. DNA of the CDR3: TGTGCCAGCAGTTTCCGGGACAGCACCCAGTACTTC. Translated: CASSFRDSTQYF.

This chain uses TRBV5-1 with TRBJ2-1; TRBD2 matches at 13 bases. With V trimmed by 5 bases and J by 8 bases, 7 bases remained unmatched. The CDR3 runs to 15 residues. Germline CDR1 reads SGHRS; CDR2 reads YFSETQ. This CDR3 is CASRQGLAGRDEQFF. In nucleotides, the CDR3 is TGCGCCAGCAGACAGGGACTAGCGGGGAGGGATGAGCAGTTCTTC.

J is TRBJ1-1 and V is TRBV4-3; maybe TRBD1 (5 bases). The CDR3 totals 15 residues. With 4 bases removed from V and 1 base from J, the gap between germline ends came to 13 bases. The germline V gene has CDR1 LGHNA and CDR2 YSLEER. In DNA form, the CDR3 reads TGCGCCAGCAGCCTCACAGGCGGCAGGAACACTGAAGCTTTCTTT. This codes for CASSLTGGRNTEAFF.

The CDR3 nucleotides are TGTGCCAGCAGCCGTTCGGGACTCTCACACGAGCAGTACTTC. It translates to CASSRSGLSHEQYF. The rearrangement joins TRBV11-3 to TRBJ2-7, with D tentatively TRBD2 (6 bases). Trimming removed 5 bases from V and 5 bases from J, with 16 bases in between. CDR3 length: 14 amino acids. Germline values: CDR1 SGHNT, CDR2 YENEEA.

The chain employs TRBV19 and TRBJ2-7; D is undetermined. V lost 8 bases and J 2 bases, leaving 22 bases between the germline ends. The CDR3 contains 16 residues. CDR1 and CDR2 (germline): LNHDA, SQIVND (reference sequence). The chain's CDR3 is CASSLRSSIYPYEQYF. Written as DNA, the CDR3 is TGTGCCAGTTCACTTAGATCCTCAATTTACCCCTACGAGCAGTACTTC.

As concerns this clone: The junction departs from the called germline gene at one end, perhaps through a read error. The gene calls are TRBV6-5 and TRBJ2-2; 9 nucleotides line up with TRBD1. The germline V gene has CDR1 MNHEY and CDR2 SVGAGI. This CDR3 is built from 15 residues. CDR3 in DNA: TGTGCCAGCGACTTCGGGACAGGGTACGCCCGGGGAGCTGTTTTT. Residues: CASDFGTGYARGAVF.

The chain employs TRBV6-5 and TRBJ2-7; 10 positions match TRBD1. Trimming took 4 bases from V and 2 from J; bases not matched to a gene: 2. CDR1 and CDR2 (germline): MNHEY, SVGAGI. The CDR3 extends over 14 amino acids. This CDR3 is CASSSTGGAYEQYF. Here the CDR3 DNA reads TGTGCCAGCAGTTCGACAGGGGGCGCCTACGAGCAGTACTTC.

The V and J genes are TRBV27 and TRBJ2-7; 9 bases are shared with TRBD1. With V trimmed by 5 bases and J by 6 bases, 8 bases remained unmatched. The CDR3 is 14 amino acids. CDR1 MNHEY and CDR2 SMNVEV come from the germline V gene (reference sequence). CDR3 region: CASSRTGQGIEQYF. The CDR3 bases are TGTGCCAGCAGTCGCACCGGACAGGGGATCGAGCAGTACTTC.

This rearrangement joins TRBV20-1 to TRBJ2-7; TRBD2 is a possible D gene (7 bases). CDR3 length: 15 amino acids. Germline-derived CDR1 and CDR2 are DFQATT and SNEGSKA (reference sequence). V was clipped by 3 bases and J by 3 bases, with 18 bases between them. CDR3 in DNA: TGCAGTGCTAGTCTGAGGGGGAGGGGAAACTACGAGCAGTACTTC. This translates into CSASLRGRGNYEQYF.

In nucleotides, the CDR3 is TGTGCCAGCAGCTTTGGGGGAGGGGGGGACAATCAGCCCCAGCATTTT. As protein: CASSFGGGGDNQPQHF. The rearrangement uses TRBV7-2 and TRBJ1-5; possible D gene TRBD1, 6 bases. Germline values: CDR1 SGHTA, CDR2 FQGNSA. The CDR3 extends over 16 amino acids. The V end lost 3 bases, the J end lost 3 bases, and 15 bases lay between the germline ends.